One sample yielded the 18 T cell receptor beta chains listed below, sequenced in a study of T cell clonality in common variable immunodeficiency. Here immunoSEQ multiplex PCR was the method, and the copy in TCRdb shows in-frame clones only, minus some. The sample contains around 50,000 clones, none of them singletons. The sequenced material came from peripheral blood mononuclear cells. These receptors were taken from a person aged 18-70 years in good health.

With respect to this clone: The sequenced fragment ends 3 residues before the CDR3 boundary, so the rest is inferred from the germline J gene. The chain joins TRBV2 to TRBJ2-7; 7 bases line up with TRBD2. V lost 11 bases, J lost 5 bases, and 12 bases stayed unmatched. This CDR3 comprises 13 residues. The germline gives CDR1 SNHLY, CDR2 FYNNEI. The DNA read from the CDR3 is TGTGCCGGCCGCGGGGAGGGGATCCACGAG. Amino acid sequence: CAGRGEGIHE. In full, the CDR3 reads CAGRGEGIHEQYF.

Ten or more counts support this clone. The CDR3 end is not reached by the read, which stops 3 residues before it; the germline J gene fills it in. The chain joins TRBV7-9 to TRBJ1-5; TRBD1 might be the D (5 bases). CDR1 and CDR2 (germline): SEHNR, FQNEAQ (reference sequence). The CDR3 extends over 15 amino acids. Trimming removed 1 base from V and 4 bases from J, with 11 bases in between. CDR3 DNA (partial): TGTGCCAGCAGCTTAGACCGACAGACAAATCAGCCC. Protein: CASSLDRQTNQP. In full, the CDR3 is CASSLDRQTNQPQHF.

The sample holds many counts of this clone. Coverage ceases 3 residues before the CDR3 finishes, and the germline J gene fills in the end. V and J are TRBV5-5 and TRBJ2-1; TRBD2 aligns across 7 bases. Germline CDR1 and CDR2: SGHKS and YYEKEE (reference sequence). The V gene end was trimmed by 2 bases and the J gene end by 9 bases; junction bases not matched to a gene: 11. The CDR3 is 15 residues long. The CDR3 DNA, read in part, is TGTGCCAGCAGCTTAGGGACCGGACTAGTTGGTGAG. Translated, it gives CASSLGTGLVGE. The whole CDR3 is CASSLGTGLVGEQFF. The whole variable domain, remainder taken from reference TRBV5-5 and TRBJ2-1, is DAGVTQSPTHLIKTRGQQVTLRCSPISGHKSVSWYQQVLGQGPQFIFQYYEKEERGRGNFPDRFSARQFPNYSSELNVNALLLGDSALYLCASSLGTGLVGEQFFGPGTRLTVL.

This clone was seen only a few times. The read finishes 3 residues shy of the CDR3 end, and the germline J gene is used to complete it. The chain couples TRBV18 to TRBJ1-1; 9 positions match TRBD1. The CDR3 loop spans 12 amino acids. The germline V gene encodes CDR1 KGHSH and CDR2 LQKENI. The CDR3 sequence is CASPTGGTKAFF. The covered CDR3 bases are TGTGCCAGCCCGACAGGGGGAACTAAA.

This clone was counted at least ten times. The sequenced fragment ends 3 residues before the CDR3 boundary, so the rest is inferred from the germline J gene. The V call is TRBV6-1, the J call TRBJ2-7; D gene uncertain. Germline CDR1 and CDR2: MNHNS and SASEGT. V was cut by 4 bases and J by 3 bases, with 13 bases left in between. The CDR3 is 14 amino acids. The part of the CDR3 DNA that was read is TGTGCCAGCAGTGCTTATAGAAACAGCTACGAG. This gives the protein CASSAYRNSYE. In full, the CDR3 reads CASSAYRNSYEQYF.

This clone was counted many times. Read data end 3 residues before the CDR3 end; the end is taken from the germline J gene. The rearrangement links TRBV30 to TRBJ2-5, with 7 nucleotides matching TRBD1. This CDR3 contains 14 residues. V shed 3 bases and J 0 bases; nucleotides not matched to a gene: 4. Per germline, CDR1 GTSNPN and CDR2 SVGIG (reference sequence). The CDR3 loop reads CAWRGGSHQETQYF. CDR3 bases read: TGTGCCTGGAGAGGGGGCAGCCACCAAGAGACC.

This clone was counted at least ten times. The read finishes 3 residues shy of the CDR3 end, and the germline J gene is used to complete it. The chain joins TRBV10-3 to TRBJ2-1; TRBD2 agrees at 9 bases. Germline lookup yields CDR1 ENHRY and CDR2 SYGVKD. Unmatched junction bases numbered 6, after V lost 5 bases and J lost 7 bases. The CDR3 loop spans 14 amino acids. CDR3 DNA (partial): TGTGCCATCAGTCCGCTAGCGGGGCCTAATGAG. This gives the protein CAISPLAGPNE. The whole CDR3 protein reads CAISPLAGPNEQFF.

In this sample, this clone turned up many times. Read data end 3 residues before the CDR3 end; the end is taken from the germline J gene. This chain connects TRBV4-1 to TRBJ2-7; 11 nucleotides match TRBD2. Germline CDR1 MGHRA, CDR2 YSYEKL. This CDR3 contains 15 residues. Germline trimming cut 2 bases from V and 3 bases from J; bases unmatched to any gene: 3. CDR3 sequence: CASSQHGTSGYEQYF. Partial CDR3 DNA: TGCGCCAGCAGCCAACACGGGACTAGCGGCTACGAG.

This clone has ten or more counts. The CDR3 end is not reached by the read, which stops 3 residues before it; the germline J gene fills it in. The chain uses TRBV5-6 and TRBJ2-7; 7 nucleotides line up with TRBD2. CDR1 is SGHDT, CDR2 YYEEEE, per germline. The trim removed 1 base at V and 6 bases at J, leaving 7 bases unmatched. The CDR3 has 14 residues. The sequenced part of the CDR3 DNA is TGTGCCAGCAGCTTGCCAGCGGGGCCTTCCGAG. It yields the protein CASSLPAGPSE. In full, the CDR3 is CASSLPAGPSEQYF.

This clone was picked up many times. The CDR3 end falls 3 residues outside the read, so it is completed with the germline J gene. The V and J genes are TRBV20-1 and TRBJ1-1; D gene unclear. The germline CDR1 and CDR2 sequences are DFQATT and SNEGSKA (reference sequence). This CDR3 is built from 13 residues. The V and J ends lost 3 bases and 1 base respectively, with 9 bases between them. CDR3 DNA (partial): TGCAGTGCTAGTGGGCCCCCGAACACTGAA. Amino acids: CSASGPPNTE. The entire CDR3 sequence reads CSASGPPNTEAFF.

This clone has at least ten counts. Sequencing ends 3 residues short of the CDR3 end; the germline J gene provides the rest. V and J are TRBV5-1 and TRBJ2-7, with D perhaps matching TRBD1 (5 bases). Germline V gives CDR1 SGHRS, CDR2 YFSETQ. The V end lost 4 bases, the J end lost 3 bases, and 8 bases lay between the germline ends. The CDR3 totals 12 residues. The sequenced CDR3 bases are TGCGCCAGCAGCCTGGACATCTACGAG. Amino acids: CASSLDIYE. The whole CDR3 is CASSLDIYEQYF.

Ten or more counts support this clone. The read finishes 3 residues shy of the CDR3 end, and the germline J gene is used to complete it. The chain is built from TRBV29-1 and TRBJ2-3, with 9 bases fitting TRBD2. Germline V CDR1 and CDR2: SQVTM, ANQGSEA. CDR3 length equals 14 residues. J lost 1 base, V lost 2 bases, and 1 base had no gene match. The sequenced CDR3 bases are TGCAGCGTTGAACCTAGCGGGGGCACAGATACG. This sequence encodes CSVEPSGGTDT. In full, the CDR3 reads CSVEPSGGTDTQYF.

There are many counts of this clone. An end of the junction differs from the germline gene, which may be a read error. CDR3 sequence: CASSQKIRYAGELFF. CDR3 DNA (partial): TGCGCCAGCAGCCAAAAAATCCGGTACGCCGGGGAG. The chain has TRBV4-2 and TRBJ2-2; the D is unclear. The CDR3 is cut off 3 residues early in the read; its end comes from the germline J gene. The CDR3 is 15 amino acids. Germline CDR1 LGHNA, CDR2 YNFKEQ.

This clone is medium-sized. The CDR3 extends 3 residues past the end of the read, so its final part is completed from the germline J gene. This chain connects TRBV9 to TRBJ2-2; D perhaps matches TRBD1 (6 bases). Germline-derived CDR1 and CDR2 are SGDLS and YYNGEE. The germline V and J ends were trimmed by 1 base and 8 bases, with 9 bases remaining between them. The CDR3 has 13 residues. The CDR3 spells CASSVRRGGELFF. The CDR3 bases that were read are TGTGCCAGCAGCGTAAGAAGGGGGGGGGAG.

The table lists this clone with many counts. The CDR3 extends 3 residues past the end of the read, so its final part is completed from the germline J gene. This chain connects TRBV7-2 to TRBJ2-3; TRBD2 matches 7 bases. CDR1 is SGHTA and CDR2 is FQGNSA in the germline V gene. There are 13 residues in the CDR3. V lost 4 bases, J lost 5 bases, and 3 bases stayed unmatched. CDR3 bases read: TGTGCCAGCAGCTATGCTAGCGGAGATACG. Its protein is CASSYASGDT. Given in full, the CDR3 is CASSYASGDTQYF.

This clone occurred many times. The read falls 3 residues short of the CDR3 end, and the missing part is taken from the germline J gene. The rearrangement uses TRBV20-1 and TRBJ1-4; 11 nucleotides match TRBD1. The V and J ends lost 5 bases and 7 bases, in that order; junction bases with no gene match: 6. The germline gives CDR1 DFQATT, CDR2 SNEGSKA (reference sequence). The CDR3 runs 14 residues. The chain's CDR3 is CSAQDRGLSEKLFF. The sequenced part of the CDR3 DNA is TGCAGTGCTCAGGACAGGGGGCTGTCTGAAAAA.

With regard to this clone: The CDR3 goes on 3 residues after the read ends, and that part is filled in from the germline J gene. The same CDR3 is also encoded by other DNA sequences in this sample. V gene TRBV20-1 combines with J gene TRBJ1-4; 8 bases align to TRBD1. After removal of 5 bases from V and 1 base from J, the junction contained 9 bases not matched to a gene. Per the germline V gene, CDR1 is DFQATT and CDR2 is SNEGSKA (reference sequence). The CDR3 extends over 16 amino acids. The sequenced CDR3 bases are TGCAGTGCTGGTTATACAGGGGGGCGAACTAATGAAAAA. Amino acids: CSAGYTGGRTNEK. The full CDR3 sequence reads CSAGYTGGRTNEKLFF.

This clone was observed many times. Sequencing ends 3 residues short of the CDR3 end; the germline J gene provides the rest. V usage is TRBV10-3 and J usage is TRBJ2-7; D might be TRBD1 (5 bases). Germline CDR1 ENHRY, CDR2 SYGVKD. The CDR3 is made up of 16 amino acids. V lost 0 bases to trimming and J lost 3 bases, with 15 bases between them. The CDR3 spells CAISESTRQGIYEQYF. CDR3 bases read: TGTGCCATCAGTGAGTCGACTCGGCAGGGAATCTACGAG.